This paragraph reports one T cell receptor beta chain. Living in under 30 US areas, the participants were between roughly 18 and 89 years of age. Donors in Cohort 3 who had recovered were those with two negative PCRs, healthcare professional clearance, or resolution of their symptoms. Germline CDR1 LGHNA, CDR2 YSLEER. The ends were cut back, 0 bases at V and 6 bases at J, with 18 bases in the middle. The CDR3 sequence is 16 residues long. This sample was included in a study of blood T cell repertoires in COVID-19. Study-wide background: From T cells, B-cell-depleted T cells, or PBMCs came the material, which was cDNA or gDNA.

In the authors' methods: Reference gene primer amplification in the assay estimated nucleated cell counts. Data came from immunoSEQ multiplex PCR; TCRdb stores just in-frame clones and leaves some out. V and J calls and clone size are as listed in that table; D and trimming were resolved from the DNA. This table has approximately 170,000 clones, about nine tenths appearing once. The sample comprised PBMCs or T cells enriched from blood (not recorded which). This clonotype was obtained from a woman aged 18-35 years who had recovered from COVID-19. The V call is TRBV4-3, the J call TRBJ2-7; weak D call: TRBD1 (7 bases). CDR3 bases: TGCGCCAGCAGCCAAGAATGGAGGGGGCGCAAGGCCGAGCAGTACTTC. This sequence encodes CASSQEWRGRKAEQYF.